Each of the 19 T cell receptor beta chains below was sequenced from the same sample in a study of response to subunit inactivated influenza vaccine. A single record per CDR3 protein comes from TCRdb applying MiXCR to the RT-PCR reads. Of roughly 520,000 distinct CDR3 sequences in the sample, about 25% were seen once. The source was CD4+ T cells sorted from PBMCs, collected approximately 5 days after vaccination. The receptors originated from a man in his forties or fifties who received an inactivated influenza vaccine.

V gene TRBV4-2 combines with J gene TRBJ2-6; 9 bases match TRBD1. V was clipped by 0 bases and J by 0 bases; unmatched bases: 9. The germline CDR1 and CDR2 sequences are LGHNA and YNFKEQ. The CDR3 is 20 residues long. The CDR3 sequence: CASSQDDQGQGFSGANVLTF. The CDR3 bases are TGTGCCAGCAGCCAAGATGACCAGGGACAGGGATTCTCTGGGGCCAACGTCCTGACTTTC.

The gene calls are TRBV7-9 and TRBJ2-5; unclear D gene. V was clipped by 2 bases and J by 2 bases, with 9 bases between them. The length of the CDR3 is 14 residues. Germline CDR1 and CDR2: SEHNR and FQNEAQ (reference sequence). DNA of the CDR3: TGTGCCAGCAGCTTATTTGGGGTACAAGAGACCCAGTACTTC. Residues: CASSLFGVQETQYF.

J is TRBJ1-1 and V is TRBV29-1; 10 bases agree with TRBD1. With 7 bases clipped from V and 1 base from J, the junction kept 3 bases outside the gene matches. The CDR3 totals 13 residues. Germline CDR1 reads SQVTM; CDR2 reads ANQGSEA. This chain's CDR3 is CSGTGGANTEAFF. The CDR3 nucleotides are TGCAGCGGGACAGGGGGTGCGAACACTGAAGCTTTCTTT.

This chain links TRBV6-2 or TRBV6-3 with TRBJ2-1; unclear D gene. Trimming took 6 bases from V and 6 from J, leaving 9 bases between them. The CDR3 sequence is 12 residues long. Germline V gene sequence: CDR1 MNHEY, CDR2 SVGEGT. The CDR3 DNA reads as TGTGCCAGCAGAACCTCTGGCAATGAGCAGTTCTTC. Its translation: CASRTSGNEQFF.

This chain uses TRBV29-1 with TRBJ2-5, with a weak D call TRBD1 (6 bases). CDR1 and CDR2 from the germline V gene are SQVTM and ANQGSEA. Trimming shortened V by 5 bases and J by 7 bases, and 23 bases separated the two germline ends. The CDR3 covers 15 residues. CDR3 nucleotides: TGCAGCGTTTCCTCCTTCCCCGGGACAAAATCGACCCAGTACTTC. This encodes CSVSSFPGTKSTQYF.

This clonotype was counted at least ten times. V and J are TRBV29-1 and TRBJ2-7; D unclear. Trimming removed 0 bases at V and 6 bases at J, with 15 bases between. The CDR3 loop spans 14 amino acids. Germline V gene data show CDR1 as SQVTM and CDR2 as ANQGSEA. In nucleotides, the CDR3 is TGCAGCGTTGAAGATATGGGGTTGAGAGGCGAGCAGTACTTC. Its translation is CSVEDMGLRGEQYF.

A remark on this clonotype: A much larger clone differs by one base, so this may be a read error. This chain joins TRBV12-3 or TRBV12-4 and TRBJ2-7; D gene ambiguous. The CDR3 has 13 residues. CDR3 protein: CASSRTSSCEQYF. CDR3 in DNA: TGTGCCAGCAGTCGTACCAGCTCCTGCGAGCAGTACTTC.

The CDR3 here is CATSDARGGVLNEQFF. The CDR3 bases are TGTGCCACCAGTGACGCGCGGGGGGGCGTGTTGAATGAGCAGTTCTTC. The chain couples TRBV24-1 to TRBJ2-1; 9 bases are shared with TRBD2. J was trimmed by 7 bases and V by 4 bases; bases with no gene match: 10. Looked up from germline, CDR1 is KGHDR and CDR2 is SFDVKD. The CDR3 contains 16 residues.

The rearrangement uses TRBV20-1 and TRBJ2-7; 7 bases are a match to TRBD2. The ends lost 6 bases at V and 3 bases at J; junction bases unmatched: 5. This CDR3 contains 12 residues. In germline, CDR1 is DFQATT, CDR2 SNEGSKA (reference sequence). In nucleotides, the CDR3 is TGCAGTGCCGCCGGACTAGTCTACGAGCAGTACTTC. This codes for CSAAGLVYEQYF.

This clonotype was picked up a small number of times. The chain carries TRBV20-1 and TRBJ1-2; no firm D call. Germline assignment: CDR1 DFQATT and CDR2 SNEGSKA (reference sequence). V lost 0 bases and J 4 bases, leaving 12 bases between the germline ends. There are 14 residues in the CDR3. The CDR3 sequence is CSARDINRPYGYTF. The CDR3 DNA reads as TGCAGTGCTAGAGATATAAACAGACCCTATGGCTACACCTTC.

The chain links TRBV6-5 to TRBJ1-5; D unclear. The CDR3 consists of 14 residues. Germline loops: CDR1 MNHEY, CDR2 SVGAGI. V dropped 4 bases and J dropped 5 bases, with 12 bases sitting between them. The CDR3 DNA reads TGTGCCAGCAGTTCCGTTCCGGTTTATCAGCCCCAGCATTTT. Translated, it gives CASSSVPVYQPQHF.

This clonotype was detected a few times. CDR3 protein: CASSLGPGRGMNTEAFF. Here the CDR3 DNA reads TGTGCCAGCAGTTTAGGCCCCGGGAGAGGAATGAACACTGAAGCTTTCTTT. The gene calls are TRBV12-3 or TRBV12-4 and TRBJ1-1; D not resolved. The CDR3 is made up of 17 amino acids. Trimming took off 1 base at V and 0 bases at J, with 15 bases between the two ends.

In its sample, this clonotype was seen a few times. This chain links TRBV15 with TRBJ2-3; 7 positions match TRBD2. V dropped 5 bases and J dropped 5; count of bases not matched to a gene: 7. The CDR3 totals 14 residues. Germline CDR1 reads LNHNV; CDR2 reads YYDKDF (reference sequence). Here the CDR3 DNA reads TGTGCCACCAGCTTTCGACTAGCCAGAGATACGCAGTATTTT. It encodes CATSFRLARDTQYF.

This rearrangement joins TRBV5-6 to TRBJ2-7, with D possibly being TRBD1 or TRBD2 (6 bases each). The CDR3 runs to 16 residues. V lost 4 bases, J lost 2 bases, and 19 bases lay in between. The germline V gene encodes CDR1 SGHDT and CDR2 YYEEEE. The CDR3 is CASSAYREAFAYEQYF. DNA of the CDR3: TGTGCCAGCAGCGCCTACAGGGAGGCTTTCGCCTACGAGCAGTACTTC.

The rearrangement joins TRBV10-3 to TRBJ2-7; D is possibly TRBD1 (5 bases). The length of the CDR3 is 12 residues. Germline assignment: CDR1 ENHRY and CDR2 SYGVKD. Trimming cost V 9 bases and J 4 bases, with 13 bases left between them. CDR3 protein: CAIAPDRYEQYF. The CDR3 DNA sequence: TGTGCCATAGCTCCCGACAGATACGAGCAGTACTTC.

There are many counts of this clonotype. The rearrangement links TRBV7-9 to TRBJ2-7, with 9 bases matching TRBD1. The V gene's germline CDR1 is SEHNR and CDR2 FQNEAQ (reference sequence). V trimming: 4 bases; J trimming: 2 bases; junction bases outside the gene matches: 12. This CDR3 contains 17 residues. This CDR3 is CASSSYNRGRLPYEQYF. The CDR3 region has the DNA TGTGCCAGCAGCTCATACAACAGGGGGCGTCTCCCCTACGAGCAGTACTTC. Combining the CDR3 with reference TRBV7-9 and TRBJ2-7 gives the whole variable domain DTGVSQNPRHKITKRGQNVTFRCDPISEHNRLYWYRQTLGQGPEFLTYFQNEAQLEKSRLLSDRFSAERPKGSFSTLEIQRTEQGDSAMYLCASSSYNRGRLPYEQYFGPGTRLTVT.

This clonotype was observed a handful of times. This chain links TRBV20-1 with TRBJ2-1; no firm D call. This CDR3 is 16 amino acids long. CDR1 DFQATT and CDR2 SNEGSKA come from the germline V gene (reference sequence). V was shortened by 5 bases and J by 0 bases, with 17 bases between the two germline ends. The CDR3 DNA reads as TGCAGTGCTCCGAACTCCTACTCCAGCTCCTACAATGAGCAGTTCTTC. It codes for CSAPNSYSSSYNEQFF.

This rearrangement joins TRBV4-2 to TRBJ2-1, with 13 bases matching TRBD2. The CDR3 extends over 16 amino acids. The germline CDR1 and CDR2 sequences are LGHNA and YNFKEQ. With 0 bases clipped from V and 7 bases from J, the junction kept 3 bases outside the gene matches. As DNA, the CDR3 is TGTGCCAGCAGCCAAGAGGGACTAGCGGGGAGAAATGAGCAGTTCTTC. Its protein product is CASSQEGLAGRNEQFF.

This clonotype was counted between two and nine times. The J gene is TRBJ2-5, the V gene TRBV28; either TRBD1 or TRBD2 may fit D (5 bases each). The CDR3 has 18 amino acids. Trimming removed 7 bases from V and 3 bases from J, with 27 bases in between. Germline loops: CDR1 MDHEN, CDR2 SYDVKM. The CDR3 coding sequence is TGTGCCAGCACCCACCTAACCGGGACCCGAGAAGAAGAAGAGACCCAGTACTTC. Encoded protein: CASTHLTGTREEEETQYF.